A selection of T cell receptor beta chains follows, all from one sample in a study of blood T cell repertoires in COVID-19. Profiled with immunoSEQ multiplex PCR; TCRdb holds only in-frame clones, not every one. The sample has some 40,000 clones; over 75% are singletons. Material: peripheral blood. The receptors originated from an elderly woman with acute or convalescent COVID-19. The CDR3 runs from the conserved cysteine through the conserved F or W. D genes are given only for firm matches. Only part of the rows carry a size: once, few, many, or a class if the clone is expanded.

cdr3_aa: CASSPRTGGFGYTF
cdr3_nt: TGTGCCAGCAGCCCCAGGACAGGGGGATTTGGCTACACCTTC
j_call: TRBJ1-2
clone_size: NA
d_call: TRBD1
v_call: TRBV7-9

cdr3_aa: CASSEGPSQYF
cdr3_nt: TGTGCCAGCAGTGAGGGCCCCTCACAGTACTTC
j_call: TRBJ2-5
clone_size: few
d_call: NA
v_call: TRBV6-1

cdr3_aa: CASLGQGGEKLFF
cdr3_nt: TGTGCCAGCCTGGGACAGGGTGGGGAAAAACTGTTTTTT
j_call: TRBJ1-4
clone_size: NA
d_call: TRBD1
v_call: TRBV2

cdr3_aa: CASSPAQQGNTEAFF
cdr3_nt: TGTGCCAGCAGCCCGGCCCAACAGGGGAACACTGAAGCTTTCTTT
j_call: TRBJ1-1
clone_size: NA
d_call: NA
v_call: TRBV5-4

cdr3_aa: CASSLDRGGTEAFF
cdr3_nt: TGCGCCAGCAGCTTGGATAGAGGAGGGACTGAAGCTTTCTTT
j_call: TRBJ1-1
clone_size: few
d_call: NA
v_call: TRBV5-1

cdr3_aa: CASSSSRQGDQPQHF
cdr3_nt: TGTGCCAGCAGTTCCTCTCGACAGGGCGATCAGCCCCAGCATTTT
j_call: TRBJ1-5
clone_size: NA
d_call: TRBD1
v_call: TRBV28

cdr3_aa: CAWSEGLAVRLFF
cdr3_nt: TGTGCCTGGAGTGAGGGTCTAGCAGTGCGGCTGTTTTTT
j_call: TRBJ1-4
clone_size: many
d_call: NA
v_call: TRBV30

cdr3_aa: CASSLGAGNNEQFF
cdr3_nt: TGTGCCAGCAGCTTGGGGGCAGGCAACAATGAGCAGTTCTTC
j_call: TRBJ2-1
clone_size: NA
d_call: NA
v_call: TRBV5-4

cdr3_aa: CASSSQAGISSPLHF
cdr3_nt: TGTGCCAGCAGCTCGCAGGCAGGGATTTCTTCACCCCTCCACTTT
j_call: TRBJ1-6
clone_size: NA
d_call: NA
v_call: TRBV28

cdr3_aa: CATKPGLYNSPLHF
cdr3_nt: TGTGCCACCAAACCGGGACTTTATAATTCACCCCTCCACTTT
j_call: TRBJ1-6
clone_size: NA
d_call: NA
v_call: TRBV6-5

cdr3_aa: CASSIVAGENTGELFF
cdr3_nt: TGCGCCAGCAGCATAGTAGCGGGGGAAAACACCGGGGAGCTGTTTTTT
j_call: TRBJ2-2
clone_size: NA
d_call: TRBD2
v_call: TRBV5-1

cdr3_aa: CASSPGQGWGTEAFF
cdr3_nt: TGTGCCAGCAGTCCGGGACAAGGGTGGGGCACTGAAGCTTTCTTT
j_call: TRBJ1-1
clone_size: NA
d_call: NA
v_call: TRBV25-1

cdr3_aa: CASSLMGQGTNAGELFF
cdr3_nt: TGTGCCAGCAGCTTAATGGGACAGGGGACTAACGCCGGGGAGCTGTTTTTT
j_call: TRBJ2-2
clone_size: NA
d_call: TRBD1
v_call: TRBV7-2

cdr3_aa: CASSSDTVEAFF
cdr3_nt: TGTGCCAGCAGCTCCGACACGGTTGAAGCTTTCTTT
j_call: TRBJ1-1
clone_size: NA
d_call: NA
v_call: TRBV7-2

cdr3_aa: CAWSVSGGQPQHF
cdr3_nt: TGTGCCTGGAGTGTATCGGGGGGTCAGCCCCAGCATTTT
j_call: TRBJ1-5
clone_size: NA
d_call: NA
v_call: TRBV30

cdr3_aa: CSVNQGDNQPQHF
cdr3_nt: TGCAGCGTTAATCAGGGGGACAATCAGCCCCAGCATTTT
j_call: TRBJ1-5
clone_size: NA
d_call: TRBD1
v_call: TRBV29-1

cdr3_aa: CASTPAGLNQPQHF
cdr3_nt: TGTGCCAGCACTCCCGCAGGGCTCAATCAGCCCCAGCATTTT
j_call: TRBJ1-5
clone_size: NA
d_call: NA
v_call: TRBV6-5

cdr3_aa: CASSSGQHNQPQHF
cdr3_nt: TGTGCCAGCAGCTCGGGACAGCACAATCAGCCCCAGCATTTT
j_call: TRBJ1-5
clone_size: NA
d_call: TRBD1
v_call: TRBV5-5

cdr3_aa: CASSSGLAGATQYF
cdr3_nt: TGTGCCAGCAGCTCCGGACTAGCGGGGGCTACGCAGTATTTT
j_call: TRBJ2-3
clone_size: NA
d_call: TRBD2
v_call: TRBV7-3

cdr3_aa: CAWHRNSQETQYF
cdr3_nt: TGTGCCTGGCATAGGAACAGCCAAGAGACCCAGTACTTC
j_call: TRBJ2-5
clone_size: NA
d_call: NA
v_call: TRBV30

cdr3_aa: CASRDGGLSQPQHF
cdr3_nt: TGTGCCAGTAGAGACGGGGGGTTAAGTCAGCCCCAGCATTTT
j_call: TRBJ1-5
clone_size: NA
d_call: NA
v_call: TRBV19

cdr3_aa: CASSQRAAYNSPLHF
cdr3_nt: TGTGCCAGCAGCCAACGTGCGGCCTATAATTCACCCCTCCACTTT
j_call: TRBJ1-6
clone_size: NA
d_call: NA
v_call: TRBV3-1/TRBV3-2

cdr3_aa: CASSPNLGAGTDTQYF
cdr3_nt: TGTGCCAGCAGCCCAAATCTAGGCGCTGGGACAGATACGCAGTATTTT
j_call: TRBJ2-3
clone_size: once
d_call: NA
v_call: TRBV4-2

cdr3_aa: CASTRRADTQYF
cdr3_nt: TGTGCCAGCACCCGGAGGGCCGATACGCAGTATTTT
j_call: TRBJ2-3
clone_size: NA
d_call: NA
v_call: TRBV6-5

cdr3_aa: CASSQRGLGEQFF
cdr3_nt: TGTGCCAGCAGCCAAAGGGGCCTGGGTGAGCAGTTCTTC
j_call: TRBJ2-1
clone_size: NA
d_call: NA
v_call: TRBV14

cdr3_aa: CASTWTGGNGYTF
cdr3_nt: TGTGCCAGCACCTGGACAGGGGGCAACGGCTACACCTTC
j_call: TRBJ1-2
clone_size: NA
d_call: TRBD1
v_call: TRBV2

cdr3_aa: CASSDIKRGARTQYF
cdr3_nt: TGTGCCAGCAGTGATATAAAGCGGGGGGCAAGGACCCAGTACTTC
j_call: TRBJ2-5
clone_size: once
d_call: TRBD2
v_call: TRBV2

cdr3_aa: CASSQEGTGSNRNYGYTF
cdr3_nt: TGTGCCAGCAGCCAAGAGGGGACAGGGTCGAATAGGAACTATGGCTACACCTTC
j_call: TRBJ1-2
clone_size: NA
d_call: TRBD1
v_call: TRBV4-2

cdr3_aa: CASSESSGGADNEQFF
cdr3_nt: TGCGCCAGCAGTGAGAGCAGCGGGGGGGCCGACAATGAGCAGTTCTTC
j_call: TRBJ2-1
clone_size: NA
d_call: TRBD2
v_call: TRBV10-2

cdr3_aa: CASSRGQGASYTF
cdr3_nt: TGTGCCAGCAGCCGCGGACAGGGGGCGAGCTACACCTTC
j_call: TRBJ1-2
clone_size: NA
d_call: TRBD1
v_call: TRBV6-5

cdr3_aa: CASSGHRGIMSDTEAFF
cdr3_nt: TGTGCCAGCAGCGGACACAGGGGTATCATGTCGGACACTGAAGCTTTCTTT
j_call: TRBJ1-1
clone_size: few
d_call: TRBD1
v_call: TRBV5-4

cdr3_aa: CASSTAGTRSQPQHF
cdr3_nt: TGTGCCAGTAGTACCGCAGGGACTCGCAGTCAGCCCCAGCATTTT
j_call: TRBJ1-5
clone_size: NA
d_call: NA
v_call: TRBV19

cdr3_aa: CASSTGTGWGANEKLFF
cdr3_nt: TGTGCCAGCAGCACCGGGACAGGGTGGGGAGCTAATGAAAAACTGTTTTTT
j_call: TRBJ1-4
clone_size: NA
d_call: TRBD1
v_call: TRBV7-2

cdr3_aa: CSVGTLQETQYF
cdr3_nt: TGCAGCGTAGGGACTTTACAAGAGACCCAGTACTTC
j_call: TRBJ2-5
clone_size: NA
d_call: NA
v_call: TRBV29-1

cdr3_aa: CASSTRGYEQYF
cdr3_nt: TGTGCCAGCAGTACTAGAGGCTACGAGCAGTACTTC
j_call: TRBJ2-7
clone_size: few
d_call: NA
v_call: TRBV6-5

cdr3_aa: CASSQDYGGPGDEKLFF
cdr3_nt: TGCGCCAGCAGCCAAGACTATGGTGGTCCAGGGGATGAAAAACTGTTTTTT
j_call: TRBJ1-4
clone_size: NA
d_call: NA
v_call: TRBV4-3

cdr3_aa: CASSQDSAGGVEKLFF
cdr3_nt: TGCGCCAGCAGCCAAGATTCGGCCGGGGGAGTCGAAAAACTGTTTTTT
j_call: TRBJ1-4
clone_size: NA
d_call: NA
v_call: TRBV4-3

cdr3_aa: CASSQRTGGHNEQFF
cdr3_nt: TGTGCCAGCTCCCAAAGGACAGGGGGCCACAATGAGCAGTTCTTC
j_call: TRBJ2-1
clone_size: NA
d_call: TRBD1
v_call: TRBV18

cdr3_aa: CASSQDQMERELFF
cdr3_nt: TGCGCCAGCAGCCAAGATCAGATGGAGAGAGAACTGTTTTTT
j_call: TRBJ1-4
clone_size: NA
d_call: NA
v_call: TRBV4-3

cdr3_aa: CASSLASTYGYTF
cdr3_nt: TGTGCCAGCAGCTTAGCTTCTACCTATGGCTACACCTTC
j_call: TRBJ1-2
clone_size: NA
d_call: NA
v_call: TRBV7-2

cdr3_aa: CASRPQGNEAFF
cdr3_nt: TGTGCCAGCAGACCACAGGGGAATGAAGCTTTCTTT
j_call: TRBJ1-1
clone_size: NA
d_call: TRBD1
v_call: TRBV28